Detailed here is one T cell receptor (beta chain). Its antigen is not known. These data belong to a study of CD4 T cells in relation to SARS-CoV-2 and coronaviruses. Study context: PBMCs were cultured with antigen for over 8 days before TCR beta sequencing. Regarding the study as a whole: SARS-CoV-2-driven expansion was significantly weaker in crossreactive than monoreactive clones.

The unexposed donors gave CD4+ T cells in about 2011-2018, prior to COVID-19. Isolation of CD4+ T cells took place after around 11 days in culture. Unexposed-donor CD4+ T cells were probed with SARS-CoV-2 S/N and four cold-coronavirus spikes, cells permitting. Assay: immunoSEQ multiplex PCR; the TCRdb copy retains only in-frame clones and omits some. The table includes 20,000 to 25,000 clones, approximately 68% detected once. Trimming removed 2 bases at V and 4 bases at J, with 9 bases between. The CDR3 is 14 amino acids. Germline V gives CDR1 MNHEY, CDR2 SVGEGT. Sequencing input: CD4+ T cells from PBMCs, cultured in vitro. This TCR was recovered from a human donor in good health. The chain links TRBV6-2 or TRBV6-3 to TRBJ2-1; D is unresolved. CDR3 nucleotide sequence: TGTGCCAGCAGTTACGGCGGAACTTACAATGAGCAGTTCTTC. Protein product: CASSYGGTYNEQFF.